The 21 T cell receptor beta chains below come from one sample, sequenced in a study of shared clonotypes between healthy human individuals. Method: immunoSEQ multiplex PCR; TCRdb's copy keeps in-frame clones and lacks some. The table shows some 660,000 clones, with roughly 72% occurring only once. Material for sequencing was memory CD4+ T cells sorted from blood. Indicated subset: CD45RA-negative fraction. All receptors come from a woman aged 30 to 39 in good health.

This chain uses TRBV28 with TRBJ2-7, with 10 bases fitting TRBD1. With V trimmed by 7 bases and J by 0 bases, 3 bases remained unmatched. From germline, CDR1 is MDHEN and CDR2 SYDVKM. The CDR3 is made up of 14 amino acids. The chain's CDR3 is CASIGTGASYEQYF. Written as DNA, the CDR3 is TGTGCCAGCATTGGGACAGGGGCCTCCTACGAGCAGTACTTC.

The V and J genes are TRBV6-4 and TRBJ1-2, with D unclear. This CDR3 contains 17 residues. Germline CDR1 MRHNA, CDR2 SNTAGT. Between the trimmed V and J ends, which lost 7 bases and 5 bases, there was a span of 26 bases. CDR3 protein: CASKIRPHKGTDYGYTF. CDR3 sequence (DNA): TGTGCCAGCAAAATCCGCCCTCATAAGGGTACCGATTATGGCTACACCTTC.

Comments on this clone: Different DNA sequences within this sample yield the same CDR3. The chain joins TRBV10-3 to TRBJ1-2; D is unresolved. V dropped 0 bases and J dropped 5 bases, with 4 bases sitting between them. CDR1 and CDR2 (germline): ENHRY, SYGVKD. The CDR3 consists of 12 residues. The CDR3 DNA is TGTGCCATCAGTGAGTCAGGTTATGGCTACACCTTC. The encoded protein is CAISESGYGYTF.

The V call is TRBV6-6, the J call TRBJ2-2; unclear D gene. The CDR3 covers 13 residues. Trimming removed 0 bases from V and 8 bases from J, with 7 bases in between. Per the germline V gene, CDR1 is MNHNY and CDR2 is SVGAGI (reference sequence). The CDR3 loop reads CASSYSIRGELFF. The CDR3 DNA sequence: TGTGCCAGCAGTTACTCGATCCGAGGGGAGCTGTTTTTT.

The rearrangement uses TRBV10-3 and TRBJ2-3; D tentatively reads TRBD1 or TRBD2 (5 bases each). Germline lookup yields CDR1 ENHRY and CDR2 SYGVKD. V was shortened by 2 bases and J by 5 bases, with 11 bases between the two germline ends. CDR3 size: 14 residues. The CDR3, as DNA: TGTGCCATCAGTGAGGGGACCCCTGTAGATACGCAGTATTTT. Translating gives CAISEGTPVDTQYF.

The CDR3 region is CASSPSPGTDVPGELFF. The CDR3 coding sequence is TGTGCCAGCAGCCCGAGCCCCGGGACCGACGTCCCCGGGGAGCTGTTTTTT. J is TRBJ2-2 and V is TRBV7-7; D might be TRBD1 or TRBD2, each matching 5 bases. Germline CDR1 is SSHAT and CDR2 is FNYEAQ (reference sequence). The CDR3 totals 17 residues. V was pared by 5 bases and J by 6 bases, with 22 bases between. Supplemented by reference TRBV7-7 and TRBJ2-2, the full variable domain reads GAGVSQSPRYKVTKRGQDVTLRCDPISSHATLYWYQQALGQGPEFLTYFNYEAQPDKSGLPSDRFSAERPEGSISTLTIQRTEQRDSAMYRCASSPSPGTDVPGELFFGEGSRLTVL.

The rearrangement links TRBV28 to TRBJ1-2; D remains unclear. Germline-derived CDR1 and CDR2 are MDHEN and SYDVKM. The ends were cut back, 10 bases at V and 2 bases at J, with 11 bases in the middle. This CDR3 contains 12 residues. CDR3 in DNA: TGTGCCACCGCCGCGGCCAACTATGGCTACACCTTC. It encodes CATAAANYGYTF.

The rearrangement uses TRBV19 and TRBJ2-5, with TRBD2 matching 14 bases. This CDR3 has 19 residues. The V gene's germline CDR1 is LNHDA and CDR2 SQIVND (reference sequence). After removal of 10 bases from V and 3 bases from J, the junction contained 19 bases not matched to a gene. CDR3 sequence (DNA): TGTGCCACCTCGAGAACCGGGACTAGCGGGAGCTGGGCAAAAGAGACCCAGTACTTC. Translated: CATSRTGTSGSWAKETQYF.

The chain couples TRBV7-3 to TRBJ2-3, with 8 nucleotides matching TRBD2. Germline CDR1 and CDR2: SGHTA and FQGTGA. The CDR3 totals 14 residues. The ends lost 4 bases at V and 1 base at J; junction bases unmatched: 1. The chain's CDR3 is CASSYSGGTDTQYF. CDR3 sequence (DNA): TGTGCCAGCAGCTATAGCGGGGGCACAGATACGCAGTATTTT. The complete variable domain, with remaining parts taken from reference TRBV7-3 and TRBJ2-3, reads GAGVSQTPSNKVTEKGKYVELRCDPISGHTALYWYRQSLGQGPEFLIYFQGTGAADDSGLPNDRFFAVRPEGSVSTLKIQRTERGDSAVYLCASSYSGGTDTQYFGPGTRLTVL.

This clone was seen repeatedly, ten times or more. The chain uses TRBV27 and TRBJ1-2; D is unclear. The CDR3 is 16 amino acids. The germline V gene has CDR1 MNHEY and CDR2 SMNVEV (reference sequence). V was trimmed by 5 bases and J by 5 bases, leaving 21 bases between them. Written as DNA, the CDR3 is TGTGCCAGCAGTCCCGGTTGGGTCCTTCCCTCTTATGGCTACACCTTC. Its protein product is CASSPGWVLPSYGYTF.

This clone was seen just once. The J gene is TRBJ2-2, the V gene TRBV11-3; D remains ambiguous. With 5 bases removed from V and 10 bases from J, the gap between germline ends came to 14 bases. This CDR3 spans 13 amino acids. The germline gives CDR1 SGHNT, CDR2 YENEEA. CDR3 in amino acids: CASSPLFRQELFF. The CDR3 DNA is TGTGCCAGCAGCCCCCTTTTTCGCCAGGAGCTGTTTTTT. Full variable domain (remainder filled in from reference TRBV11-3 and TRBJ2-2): EAGVVQSPRYKIIEKKQPVAFWCNPISGHNTLYWYLQNLGQGPELLIRYENEEAVDDSQLPKDRFSAERLKGVDSTLKIQPAELGDSAVYLCASSPLFRQELFFGEGSRLTVL.

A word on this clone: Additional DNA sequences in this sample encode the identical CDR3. The CDR3 bases are TGTGCCAGCAGCCGACAGGGAGATAGCTACGAGCAGTACTTC. It codes for CASSRQGDSYEQYF. The chain is built from TRBV7-9 and TRBJ2-7, with 7 nucleotides matching TRBD1. The CDR3 extends over 14 amino acids. The V and J ends lost 5 bases and 3 bases, in that order; junction bases with no gene match: 7. Germline V CDR1 and CDR2: SEHNR, FQNEAQ (reference sequence).

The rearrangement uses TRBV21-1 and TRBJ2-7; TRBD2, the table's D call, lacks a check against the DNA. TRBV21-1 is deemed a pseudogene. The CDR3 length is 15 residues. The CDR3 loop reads CASSKESGSIRKQYF. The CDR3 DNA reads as TGTGCCAGCAGCAAAGAGAGCGGGTCGATACGTAAGCAGTACTTC.

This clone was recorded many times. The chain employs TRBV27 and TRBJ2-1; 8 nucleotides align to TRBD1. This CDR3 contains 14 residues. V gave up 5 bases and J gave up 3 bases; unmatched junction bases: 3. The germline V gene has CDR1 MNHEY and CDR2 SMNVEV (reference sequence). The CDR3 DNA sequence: TGTGCCAGCAGTCGACAGGGGTACTACAATGAGCAGTTCTTC. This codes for CASSRQGYYNEQFF.

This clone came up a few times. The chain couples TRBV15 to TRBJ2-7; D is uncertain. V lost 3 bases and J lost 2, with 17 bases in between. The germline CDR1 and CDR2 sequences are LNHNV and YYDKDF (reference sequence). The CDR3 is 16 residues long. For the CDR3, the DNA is TGTGCCACCAGCAGGTCTGTTCGGCGAAATACCTACGAGCAGTACTTC. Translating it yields CATSRSVRRNTYEQYF.

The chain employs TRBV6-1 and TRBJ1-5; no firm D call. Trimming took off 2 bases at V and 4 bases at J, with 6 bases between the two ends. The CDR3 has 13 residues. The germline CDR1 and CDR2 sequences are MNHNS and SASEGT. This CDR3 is CASSETMNQPQHF. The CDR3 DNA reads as TGTGCCAGCAGTGAAACGATGAATCAGCCCCAGCATTTT.

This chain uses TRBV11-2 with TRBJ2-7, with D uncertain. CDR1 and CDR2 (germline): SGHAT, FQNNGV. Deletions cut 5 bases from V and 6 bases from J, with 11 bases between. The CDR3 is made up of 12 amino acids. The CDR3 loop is CASSIDSAEQYF. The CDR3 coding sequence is TGTGCCAGCAGCATTGACTCCGCCGAGCAGTACTTC.

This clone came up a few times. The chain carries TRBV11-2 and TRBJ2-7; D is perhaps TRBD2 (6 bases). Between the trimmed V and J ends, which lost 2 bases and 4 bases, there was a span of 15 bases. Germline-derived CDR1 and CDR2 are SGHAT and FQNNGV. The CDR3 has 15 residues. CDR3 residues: CASSLFGTSMYEQYF. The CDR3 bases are TGTGCCAGCAGCTTATTCGGGACTTCGATGTACGAGCAGTACTTC.

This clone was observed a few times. In nucleotides, the CDR3 is TGTGCCAGCAGCTCGGGACAGGGAGAGACCCAGTACTTC. This sequence encodes CASSSGQGETQYF. The V gene is TRBV11-1, the J gene TRBJ2-5; 9 bases map to TRBD1. The CDR3 consists of 13 residues. V shed 4 bases and J 4 bases; nucleotides not matched to a gene: 1. Germline-derived CDR1 and CDR2 are SGHAT and FQDESV (reference sequence).

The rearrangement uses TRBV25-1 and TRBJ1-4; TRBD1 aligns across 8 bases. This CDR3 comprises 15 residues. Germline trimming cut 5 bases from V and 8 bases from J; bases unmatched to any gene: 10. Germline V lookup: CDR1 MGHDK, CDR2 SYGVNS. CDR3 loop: CASSNTRGLGEKLFF. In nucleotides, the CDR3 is TGTGCCAGCAGTAACACCAGGGGGCTGGGGGAAAAACTGTTTTTT.

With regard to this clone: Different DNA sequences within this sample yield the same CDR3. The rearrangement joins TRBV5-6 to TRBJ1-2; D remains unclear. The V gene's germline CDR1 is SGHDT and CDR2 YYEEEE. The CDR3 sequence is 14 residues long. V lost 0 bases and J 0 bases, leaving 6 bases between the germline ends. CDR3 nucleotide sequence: TGTGCCAGCAGCTTGGTGGCAGCTAACTATGGCTACACCTTC. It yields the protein CASSLVAANYGYTF.